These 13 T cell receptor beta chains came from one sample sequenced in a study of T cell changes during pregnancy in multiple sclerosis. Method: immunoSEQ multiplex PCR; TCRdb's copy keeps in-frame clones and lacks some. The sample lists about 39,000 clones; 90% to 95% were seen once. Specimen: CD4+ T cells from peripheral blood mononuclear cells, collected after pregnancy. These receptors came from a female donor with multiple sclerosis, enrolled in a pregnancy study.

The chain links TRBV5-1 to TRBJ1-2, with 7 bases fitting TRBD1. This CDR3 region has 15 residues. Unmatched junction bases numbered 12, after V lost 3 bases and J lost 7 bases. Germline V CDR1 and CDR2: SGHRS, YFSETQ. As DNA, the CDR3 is TGCGCCAGCAGCTCCCAGGGGGTCCTCTCCGGTGGCTACACCTTC. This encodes CASSSQGVLSGGYTF.

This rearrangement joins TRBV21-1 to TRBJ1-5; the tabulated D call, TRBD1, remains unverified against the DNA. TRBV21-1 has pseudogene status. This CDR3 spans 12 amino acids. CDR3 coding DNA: TGTGCCACGACAGGGATAGGTCAGCCCCAGCATTTT. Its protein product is CATTGIGQPQHF.

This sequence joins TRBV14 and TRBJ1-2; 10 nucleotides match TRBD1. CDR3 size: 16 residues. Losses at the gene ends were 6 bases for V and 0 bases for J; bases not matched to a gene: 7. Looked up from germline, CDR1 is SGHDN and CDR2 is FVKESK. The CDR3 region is CASSRGQGNSNYGYTF. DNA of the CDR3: TGTGCCAGCAGTCGGGGACAGGGGAACTCTAACTATGGCTACACCTTC.

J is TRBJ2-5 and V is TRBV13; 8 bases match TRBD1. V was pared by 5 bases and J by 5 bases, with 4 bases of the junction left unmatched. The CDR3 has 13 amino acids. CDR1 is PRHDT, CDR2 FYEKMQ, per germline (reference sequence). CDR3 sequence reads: CASSVRDRETQYF. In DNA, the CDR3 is TGTGCCAGCAGCGTCCGGGACAGGGAGACCCAGTACTTC.

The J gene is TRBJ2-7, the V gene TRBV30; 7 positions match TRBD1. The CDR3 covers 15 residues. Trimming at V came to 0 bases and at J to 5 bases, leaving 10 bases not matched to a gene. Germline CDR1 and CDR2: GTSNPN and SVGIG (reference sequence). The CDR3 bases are TGTGCCTGGAGTGTAGGTCGGACAGGTACCCACGAGCAGTACTTC. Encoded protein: CAWSVGRTGTHEQYF. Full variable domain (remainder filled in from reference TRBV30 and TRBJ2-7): SQTIHQWPATLVQPVGSPLSLECTVEGTSNPNLYWYRQAAGRGLQLLFYSVGIGQISSEVPQNLSASRPQDRQFILSSKKLLLSDSGFYLCAWSVGRTGTHEQYFGPGTRLTVT.

CDR3 DNA: TGTGCCAGCAGCTTAGGGGGCCTCTCCTACGAGCAGTACTTC. Its translation: CASSLGGLSYEQYF. The rearrangement joins TRBV9 to TRBJ2-7, with TRBD1 identical over 7 bases. The CDR3 totals 14 residues. Germline-derived CDR1 and CDR2 are SGDLS and YYNGEE. The junction had 4 bases not matched to a gene; V was cut back by 4 bases and J by 0 bases.

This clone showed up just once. CDR3 residues: CASSSGQSSYNEQFF. The CDR3 coding sequence is TGTGCCAGCAGCTCGGGACAGAGCTCCTACAATGAGCAGTTCTTC. The V and J genes are TRBV7-2 and TRBJ2-1; 7 bases fit TRBD1. The CDR3 has 15 residues. Trimming took 4 bases from V and 0 from J; bases not matched to a gene: 3. CDR1 is SGHTA, CDR2 FQGNSA, per germline.

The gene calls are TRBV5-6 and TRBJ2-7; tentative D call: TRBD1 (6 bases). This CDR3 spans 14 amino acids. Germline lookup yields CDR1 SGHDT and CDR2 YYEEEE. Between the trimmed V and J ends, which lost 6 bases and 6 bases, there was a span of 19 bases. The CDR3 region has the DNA TGTGCCAGCACTTACCTCCAGGGGCGGGCCGAGCAGTACTTC. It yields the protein CASTYLQGRAEQYF.

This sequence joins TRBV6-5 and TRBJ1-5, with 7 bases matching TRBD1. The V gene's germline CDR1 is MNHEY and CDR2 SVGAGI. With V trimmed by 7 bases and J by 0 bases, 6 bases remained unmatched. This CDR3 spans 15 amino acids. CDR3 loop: CASNPGQYSNQPQHF. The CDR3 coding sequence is TGTGCCAGCAACCCGGGACAGTATAGCAATCAGCCCCAGCATTTT.

CDR3 residues: CASSSQGTVGTITLHF. The CDR3 region has the DNA TGTGCCAGCAGTTCTCAGGGGACAGTCGGTACGATCACCCTCCACTTT. The gene calls are TRBV6-5 and TRBJ1-6; 7 bases match TRBD1. V lost 4 bases to trimming and J lost 14 bases; unmatched junction nucleotides: 17. The germline gives CDR1 MNHEY, CDR2 SVGAGI. CDR3 length: 16 amino acids.

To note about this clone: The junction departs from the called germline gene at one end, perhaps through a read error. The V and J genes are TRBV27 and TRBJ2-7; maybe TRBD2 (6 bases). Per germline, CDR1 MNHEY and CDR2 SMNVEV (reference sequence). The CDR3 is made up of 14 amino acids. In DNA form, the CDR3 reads TGTACCAGCAGTTTGGGCGGGACCTCCTACGAGCAGTACTTC. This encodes CTSSLGGTSYEQYF.

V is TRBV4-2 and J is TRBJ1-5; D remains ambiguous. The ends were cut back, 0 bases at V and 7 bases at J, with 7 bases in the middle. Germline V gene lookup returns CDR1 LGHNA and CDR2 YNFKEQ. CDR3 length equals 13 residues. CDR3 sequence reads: CASSQEAEQPQHF. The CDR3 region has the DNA TGTGCCAGCAGCCAAGAGGCGGAGCAGCCCCAGCATTTT.

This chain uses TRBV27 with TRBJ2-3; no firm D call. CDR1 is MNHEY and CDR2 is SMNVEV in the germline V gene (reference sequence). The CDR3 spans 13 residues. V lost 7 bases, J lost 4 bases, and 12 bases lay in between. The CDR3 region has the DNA TGTGCCAGCAAACGTAGTGACTCAGATACGCAGTATTTT. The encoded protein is CASKRSDSDTQYF.